The next 27 T cell receptor beta chains were all read from a single sample in a study of blood T cell repertoires in COVID-19. TCRdb keeps only in-frame clones here, not all; method: immunoSEQ multiplex PCR. The sample records 450,000 or so clones, over 85% being singletons. Sequenced material: peripheral blood. The origin of the receptors is a man between 18 and 29 years old with COVID-19, enrolled during active disease.

V and J are TRBV6-4 and TRBJ2-1; TRBD1 is a possible D gene (5 bases). Trimming pared 2 bases from V and 2 bases from J, leaving 13 bases between. Germline loops: CDR1 MRHNA, CDR2 SNTAGT. This CDR3 is built from 16 residues. CDR3 amino acids: CASSDHAGYPYNEQFF. The CDR3 DNA reads as TGTGCCAGCAGTGACCATGCAGGGTACCCCTACAATGAGCAGTTCTTC.

The chain joins TRBV5-4 to TRBJ1-1, with unresolved D. The ends were cut back, 0 bases at V and 7 bases at J, with 7 bases in the middle. From germline, CDR1 is SGHNT and CDR2 YYREEE (reference sequence). The CDR3 has 12 amino acids. CDR3 nucleotide sequence: TGTGCCAGCAGCTTGGGAACGGTTGAAGCTTTCTTT. Translation: CASSLGTVEAFF.

The rearrangement uses TRBV27 and TRBJ1-1; D not certain. The CDR3 consists of 13 residues. The V end lost 8 bases, the J end lost 2 bases, and 12 bases lay between the germline ends. The germline gives CDR1 MNHEY, CDR2 SMNVEV (reference sequence). CDR3 DNA: TGTGCCAGCGCATTCGCGGGTAACACTGAAGCTTTCTTT. This translates into CASAFAGNTEAFF.

The count of this clone is one. The V gene is TRBV18, the J gene TRBJ1-1, with TRBD1 matching 9 bases. Unmatched junction bases numbered 9, after V lost 3 bases and J lost 1 base. Per germline, CDR1 KGHSH and CDR2 LQKENI. The CDR3 contains 17 residues. The CDR3 protein is CASSPAQDRGPNTEAFF. The DNA of the CDR3 is TGTGCCAGCTCACCCGCCCAGGACAGGGGCCCGAACACTGAAGCTTTCTTT.

The chain is built from TRBV7-9 and TRBJ2-4; the D is unclear. There are 15 residues in the CDR3. Germline CDR1 is SEHNR and CDR2 is FQNEAQ (reference sequence). The V end was cut by 8 bases, the J end by 4 bases, with 18 bases between. The CDR3 DNA follows: TGTGCCAGCTCCTCCAAGGCAGGCCCTAAAAACATTCAGTACTTC. This sequence encodes CASSSKAGPKNIQYF.

The chain combines TRBV6-5 with TRBJ2-1, with TRBD2 identical over 13 bases. The CDR3 is made up of 14 amino acids. After removal of 6 bases from V and 7 bases from J, the junction contained 3 bases not matched to a gene. Germline values: CDR1 MNHEY, CDR2 SVGAGI. The CDR3 coding sequence is TGTGCCAGCAGAAGGACTAGCGGGGGAAATGAGCAGTTCTTC. The encoded protein is CASRRTSGGNEQFF.

This chain uses TRBV2 with TRBJ2-3; 11 positions match TRBD1. Germline-derived CDR1 and CDR2 are SNHLY and FYNNEI. The length of the CDR3 is 14 residues. The V segment lost 5 bases and the J segment 10 bases; nucleotides outside the gene matches: 8. The CDR3 sequence is CASSPGTGGGSQYF. CDR3 in DNA: TGTGCCAGCAGTCCGGGGACAGGGGGTGGTTCGCAGTATTTT.

This chain joins TRBV4-1 and TRBJ2-3; 9 positions match TRBD2. Germline V gives CDR1 MGHRA, CDR2 YSYEKL. J gave up 7 bases and V 0 bases, and 11 bases lay outside the gene matches. This CDR3 region has 17 residues. CDR3 sequence: CASSQDTREGLLYTQYF. The CDR3 DNA reads as TGCGCCAGCAGCCAAGATACGCGGGAGGGCCTATTATATACGCAGTATTTT.

The chain recombines TRBV19 with TRBJ2-3; TRBD1 agrees at 8 bases. The CDR3 has 12 amino acids. The V gene end was trimmed by 6 bases and the J gene end by 11 bases; junction bases not matched to a gene: 7. The germline CDR1 and CDR2 sequences are LNHDA and SQIVND (reference sequence). CDR3 DNA sequence: TGTGCCAGTAGGAACCCAGGGGGCCTGCAGTATTTT. It specifies CASRNPGGLQYF.

The V and J genes are TRBV2 and TRBJ1-1; the match to TRBD1 covers 7 bases. The V gene end was trimmed by 4 bases and the J gene end by 0 bases; junction bases not matched to a gene: 5. CDR1 and CDR2 from the germline V gene are SNHLY and FYNNEI. This CDR3 has 15 residues. The CDR3 DNA is TGTGCCAGCAGTGGGGACAGTGGGGTGAACACTGAAGCTTTCTTT. Encoded protein: CASSGDSGVNTEAFF.

J is TRBJ1-5 and V is TRBV7-9; D unclear. CDR3 length: 14 amino acids. Germline V gene sequence: CDR1 SEHNR, CDR2 FQNEAQ (reference sequence). Trimming pared 5 bases from V and 5 bases from J, leaving 13 bases between. The CDR3 region is CASSPTGGDQPQHF. CDR3 bases: TGTGCCAGCAGCCCGACCGGCGGCGATCAGCCCCAGCATTTT.

The chain is built from TRBV30 and TRBJ2-7, with D possibly TRBD2 on 6 matching bases. Trimming removed 1 base at V and 4 bases at J, with 14 bases between. The CDR3 is made up of 14 amino acids. Germline CDR1 is GTSNPN and CDR2 is SVGIG (reference sequence). The CDR3 nucleotides are TGTGCCTGGAGTGCCCTAGTAGCGGTTTACGAGCAGTACTTC. It codes for CAWSALVAVYEQYF.

In DNA form, the CDR3 reads TGCGCCAGCAGCAAAGGGACTAGCGGGAGTAATGAGCAGTTCTTC. Its protein product is CASSKGTSGSNEQFF. The V gene is TRBV10-2, the J gene TRBJ2-1; 14 positions agree with TRBD2. The length of the CDR3 is 15 residues. Germline CDR1 reads WSHSY; CDR2 reads SAAADI. V lost 6 bases, J lost 7 bases, and 5 bases stayed unmatched.

This chain joins TRBV2 and TRBJ1-2; no reliable D call. Germline V gene sequence: CDR1 SNHLY, CDR2 FYNNEI. V lost 3 bases and J lost 7, with 12 bases in between. The CDR3 is 13 amino acids. CDR3 nucleotide sequence: TGTGCCAGCAGTGATGGAAGGGAGGCTGGCTACACCTTC. This translates into CASSDGREAGYTF.

V gene TRBV7-3 combines with J gene TRBJ2-2, with 12 bases that match TRBD2. Trimming removed 5 bases from V and 0 bases from J; junction bases left unmatched: 10. This CDR3 comprises 19 residues. Germline V CDR1 and CDR2: SGHTA, FQGTGA. In nucleotides, the CDR3 is TGTGCCAGCAGCCATTATATCCTAGCGGGAGGGTCGAACACCGGGGAGCTGTTTTTT. Its protein is CASSHYILAGGSNTGELFF.

This clone has only one observation. The gene calls are TRBV3-1 (or the pseudogene TRBV3-2) and TRBJ1-5, with TRBD1 as a possible D gene (6 bases). The CDR3 runs 12 residues. Germline V gives CDR1 LGHDT, CDR2 YNNKEL (reference sequence). V gave up 1 base and J gave up 10 bases, with 8 bases separating them. Here the CDR3 reads CASSQADSPQHF. CDR3 nucleotide sequence: TGTGCCAGCAGCCAAGCGGACAGTCCCCAGCATTTT.

The chain combines TRBV5-1 with TRBJ2-2; 11 bases match TRBD2. The junction had 2 bases not matched to a gene; V was cut back by 3 bases and J by 1 base. This CDR3 contains 16 residues. Germline-derived CDR1 and CDR2 are SGHRS and YFSETQ. CDR3 bases: TGCGCCAGCAGCTCCCTAGCGGGGGGGAACACCGGGGAGCTGTTTTTT. This translates into CASSSLAGGNTGELFF.

The V call is TRBV5-1, the J call TRBJ2-5, with 8 positions matching TRBD2. V was pared by 7 bases and J by 5 bases, with 13 bases of the junction left unmatched. The CDR3 extends over 15 amino acids. The germline V gene encodes CDR1 SGHRS and CDR2 YFSETQ. CDR3 DNA sequence: TGCGCCAGCGGTCCCCGGGGGGGGGCTCTGGAGACCCAGTACTTC. It codes for CASGPRGGALETQYF.

This chain joins TRBV7-2 and TRBJ1-5, with D uncertain. Trimming cost V 3 bases and J 4 bases, with 7 bases left between them. This CDR3 contains 13 residues. Germline V lookup: CDR1 SGHTA, CDR2 FQGNSA. DNA for the CDR3: TGTGCCAGCAGCTTGACTCAAAATCAGCCCCAGCATTTT. Encoded protein: CASSLTQNQPQHF. Based on the CDR3 plus reference TRBV7-2 and TRBJ1-5, the full variable domain is GAGVSQSPSNKVTEKGKDVELRCDPISGHTALYWYRQSLGQGLEFLIYFQGNSAPDKSGLPSDRFSAERTGGSVSTLTIQRTQQEDSAVYLCASSLTQNQPQHFGDGTRLSIL.

This rearrangement joins TRBV27 to TRBJ1-5; D uncertain. This CDR3 is 14 amino acids long. V lost 3 bases and J lost 0, with 6 bases in between. CDR1 MNHEY and CDR2 SMNVEV come from the germline V gene (reference sequence). CDR3 sequence reads: CASSLAFSNQPQHF. The CDR3 DNA is TGTGCCAGCAGTTTGGCCTTTAGCAATCAGCCCCAGCATTTT.

The chain is built from TRBV6-2 or TRBV6-3 and TRBJ1-4; possibly TRBD1 for D (6 bases). This CDR3 is 15 amino acids long. Germline CDR1 is MNHEY and CDR2 is SVGEGT. Trimming cost V 6 bases and J 7 bases, with 18 bases left between them. CDR3 sequence: CASSLPGHPAEKLFF. CDR3 nucleotide sequence: TGTGCCAGCAGCCTACCGGGACACCCTGCTGAAAAACTGTTTTTT.

The chain couples TRBV19 to TRBJ2-3; weak D call: TRBD1 (6 bases). V lost 3 bases to trimming and J lost 3 bases, with 10 bases between them. Germline V gene sequence: CDR1 LNHDA, CDR2 SQIVND (reference sequence). CDR3 size: 14 residues. The CDR3 is CASSMQGQTDTQYF. For the CDR3, the DNA is TGTGCCAGTAGTATGCAGGGGCAGACAGATACGCAGTATTTT.

This chain connects TRBV27 to TRBJ1-2; 7 nucleotides align to TRBD1. Germline V gene lookup returns CDR1 MNHEY and CDR2 SMNVEV (reference sequence). V lost 6 bases to trimming and J lost 3 bases; unmatched junction nucleotides: 10. The CDR3 consists of 15 residues. The CDR3 coding sequence is TGTGCCAGCAGGGTTGGGACAGATCTTTACTATGGCTACACCTTC. It is translated as CASRVGTDLYYGYTF.

The chain has TRBV2 and TRBJ2-3; perhaps TRBD1 as D (7 bases). CDR1 SNHLY and CDR2 FYNNEI come from the germline V gene. The CDR3 has 13 residues. V gave up 9 bases and J gave up 3 bases, with 13 bases separating them. Here the CDR3 DNA reads TGTGCCAGAGGACAGGAGGGGACAGATACGCAGTATTTT. This sequence encodes CARGQEGTDTQYF.

The chain couples TRBV15 to TRBJ2-7; 8 bases agree with TRBD2. After removal of 0 bases from V and 4 bases from J, the junction contained 8 bases not matched to a gene. Germline CDR1 LNHNV, CDR2 YYDKDF (reference sequence). The length of the CDR3 is 16 residues. This chain's CDR3 is CATSRDRSGGLYEQYF. CDR3 DNA: TGTGCCACCAGCAGAGATCGCAGCGGGGGACTATACGAGCAGTACTTC.

Comment on this clone: Distinct nucleotide sequences in the sample also encode this CDR3. This chain links TRBV6-5 with TRBJ2-7; D ambiguous. Per germline, CDR1 MNHEY and CDR2 SVGAGI. This CDR3 is 13 amino acids long. Trimming cost V 2 bases and J 5 bases, with 10 bases left between them. The chain's CDR3 is CASSYTLNHEQYF. In DNA form, the CDR3 reads TGTGCCAGCAGTTACACTCTTAACCACGAGCAGTACTTC.

The rearrangement uses TRBV14 and TRBJ1-4; unclear D gene. This CDR3 is 15 amino acids long. Trimming removed 1 base at V and 6 bases at J, with 12 bases between. Germline assignment: CDR1 SGHDN and CDR2 FVKESK. The CDR3: CASSQGNSYYEKLFF. Here the CDR3 DNA reads TGTGCCAGCAGCCAAGGAAACAGCTATTATGAAAAACTGTTTTTT.